This note documents a single T cell receptor (beta chain) sequence. This sample is part of a study of shared clonotypes between healthy human individuals. Assay execution proceeded at the deep level. Using immunoSEQ multiplex PCR, the repertoire was profiled, and TCRdb retains in-frame clones only, with some absent. Altogether hundreds of thousands of clones are present, around 81% being singletons, with the ten largest covering 12%. Adults of Caucasian background living in Nashville, Tennessee made up all donors. The CDR3 has 15 amino acids. J gave up 2 bases and V 10 bases, and 11 bases lay outside the gene matches. Germline V gene sequence: CDR1 SNHLY, CDR2 FYNNEI.

This receptor was identified in a woman in her thirties or forties in good health. Some clones in this sample may be carry-over from other donors' samples. The source material was PBMCs. The chain uses TRBV2 and TRBJ2-5; 9 bases map to TRBD1. The CDR3 here is CAIHNPGQGQETQYF. CDR3 nucleotides: TGTGCCATACATAACCCGGGACAGGGTCAAGAGACCCAGTACTTC. Drawing the rest from reference TRBV2 and TRBJ2-5, the complete variable domain is EPEVTQTPSHQVTQMGQEVILRCVPISNHLYFYWYRQILGQKVEFLVSFYNNEISEKSEIFDDQFSVERPDGSNFTLKIRSTKLEDSAMYFCAIHNPGQGQETQYFGPGTRLLVL.